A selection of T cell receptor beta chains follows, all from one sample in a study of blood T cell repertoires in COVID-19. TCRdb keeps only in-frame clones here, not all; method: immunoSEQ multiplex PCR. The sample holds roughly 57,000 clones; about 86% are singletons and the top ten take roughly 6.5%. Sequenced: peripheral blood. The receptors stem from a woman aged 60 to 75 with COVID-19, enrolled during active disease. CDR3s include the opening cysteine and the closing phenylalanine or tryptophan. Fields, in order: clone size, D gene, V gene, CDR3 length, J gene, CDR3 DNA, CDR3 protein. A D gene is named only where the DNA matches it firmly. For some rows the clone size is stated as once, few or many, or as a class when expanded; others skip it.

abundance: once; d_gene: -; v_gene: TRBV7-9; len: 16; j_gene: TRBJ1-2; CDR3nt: TGTGCCAGCAGCTTCTTCCCGACCGGGACTCGGGATGGCTACACCTTC; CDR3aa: CASSFFPTGTRDGYTF
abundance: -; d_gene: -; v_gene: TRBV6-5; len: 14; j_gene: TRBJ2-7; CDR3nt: TGTGCCAGCAGTTACTCCGGGGACTCTTACGAGCAGTACTTC; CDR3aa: CASSYSGDSYEQYF
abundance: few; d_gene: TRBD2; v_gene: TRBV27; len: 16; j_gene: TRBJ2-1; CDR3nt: TGTGCCAGCAGTTTTTTCGGACTAGCGGGAATGGATGAGCAGTTCTTC; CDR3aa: CASSFFGLAGMDEQFF
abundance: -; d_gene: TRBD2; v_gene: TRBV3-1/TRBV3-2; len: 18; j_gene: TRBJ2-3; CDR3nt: TGTGCCAGCAGCCAAGAATTGAAGGCTAGCGGGAGTAAAGGTACGCAGTATTTT; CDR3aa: CASSQELKASGSKGTQYF
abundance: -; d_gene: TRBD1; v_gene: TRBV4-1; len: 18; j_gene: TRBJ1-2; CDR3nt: TGCGCCAGCAGCCAAGACCCCGGGACAGGGGGCGCGGGATGGGGCTACACCTTC; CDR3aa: CASSQDPGTGGAGWGYTF
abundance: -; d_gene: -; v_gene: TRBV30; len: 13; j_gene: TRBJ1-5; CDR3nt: TGTGCCTGGAACAGGGATAGCAATCAGCCCCAGCATTTT; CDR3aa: CAWNRDSNQPQHF
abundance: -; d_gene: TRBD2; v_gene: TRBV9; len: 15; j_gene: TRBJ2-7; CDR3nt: TGTGCCAGCAGCGTAGGGGGTAGCGGGACCTACGAGCAGTACTTC; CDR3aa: CASSVGGSGTYEQYF
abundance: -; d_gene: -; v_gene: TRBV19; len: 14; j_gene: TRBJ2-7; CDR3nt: TGTGCCAGTAGTACCTCAGGAGGTGGCGACGAGCAGTACTTC; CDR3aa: CASSTSGGGDEQYF
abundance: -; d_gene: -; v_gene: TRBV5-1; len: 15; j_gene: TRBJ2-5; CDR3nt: TGCGCCAGCAGCGGCCAGGGGAGGGGGGAAGAGACCCAGTACTTC; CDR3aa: CASSGQGRGEETQYF
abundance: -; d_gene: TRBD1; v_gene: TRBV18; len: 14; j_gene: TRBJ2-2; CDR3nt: TGTGCCAGCTCCGGACAGGTCAACACCGGGGAGCTGTTTTTT; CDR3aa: CASSGQVNTGELFF
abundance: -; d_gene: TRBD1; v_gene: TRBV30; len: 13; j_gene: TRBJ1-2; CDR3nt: TGTGCCTGGAGCCCGACAGGGGGCAACGGCTACACCTTC; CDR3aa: CAWSPTGGNGYTF
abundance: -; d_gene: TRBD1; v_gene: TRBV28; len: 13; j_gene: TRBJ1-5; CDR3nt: TGTGCCAGCAGCCTACAGGGGAATCAGCCCCAGCATTTT; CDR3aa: CASSLQGNQPQHF
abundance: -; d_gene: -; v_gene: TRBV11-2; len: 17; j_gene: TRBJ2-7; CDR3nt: TGTGCCAGCAGCAAACCCCCGATAGGCGGTAGAACCTACGAGCAGTACTTC; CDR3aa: CASSKPPIGGRTYEQYF
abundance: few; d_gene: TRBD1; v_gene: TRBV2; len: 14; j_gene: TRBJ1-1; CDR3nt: TGTGCCAGCAGTAAGAACAGGGGGAACACTGAAGCTTTCTTT; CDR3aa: CASSKNRGNTEAFF
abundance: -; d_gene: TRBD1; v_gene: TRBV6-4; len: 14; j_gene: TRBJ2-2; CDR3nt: TGTGCCAGCAGTGAAGGGACAGACACCGGGGAGCTGTTTTTT; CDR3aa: CASSEGTDTGELFF
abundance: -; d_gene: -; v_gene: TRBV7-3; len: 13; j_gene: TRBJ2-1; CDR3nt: TGTGCCAGCAGCTCCGGACAATACGATGAGCAGTTCTTC; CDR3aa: CASSSGQYDEQFF
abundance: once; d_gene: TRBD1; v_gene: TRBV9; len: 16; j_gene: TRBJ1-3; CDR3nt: TGTGCCAGCAGCGATCGGACAGGGAATACTGGAAACACCATATATTTT; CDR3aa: CASSDRTGNTGNTIYF
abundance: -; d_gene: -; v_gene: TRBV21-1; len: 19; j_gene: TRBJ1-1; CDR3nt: TGTGCCAGCAGCAAAGAATTGGTGACAGGGGAGGAATTCGGCACTGAAGCTTTCTTT; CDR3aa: CASSKELVTGEEFGTEAFF
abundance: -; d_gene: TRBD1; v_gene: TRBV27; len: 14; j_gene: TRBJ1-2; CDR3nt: TGTGCCAGCAGTTCGGGACAGGGTGTATATGGCTACACCTTC; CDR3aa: CASSSGQGVYGYTF
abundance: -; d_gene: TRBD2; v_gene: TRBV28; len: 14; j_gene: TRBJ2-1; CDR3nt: TGTGCCAGCGAGTCTAGCGGGAGCTACAATGAGCAGTTCTTC; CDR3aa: CASESSGSYNEQFF
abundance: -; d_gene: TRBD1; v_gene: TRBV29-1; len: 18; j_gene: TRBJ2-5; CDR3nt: TGCAGCGTTGAACCTGGCCCGGGACAGGGGCTGATCGGGGAGACCCAGTACTTC; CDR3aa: CSVEPGPGQGLIGETQYF
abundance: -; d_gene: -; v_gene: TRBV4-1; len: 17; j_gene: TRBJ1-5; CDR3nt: TGCGCCAGCAGCCAAGATCCCGCCCAGGGGCGGAATCAGCCCCAGCATTTT; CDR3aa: CASSQDPAQGRNQPQHF